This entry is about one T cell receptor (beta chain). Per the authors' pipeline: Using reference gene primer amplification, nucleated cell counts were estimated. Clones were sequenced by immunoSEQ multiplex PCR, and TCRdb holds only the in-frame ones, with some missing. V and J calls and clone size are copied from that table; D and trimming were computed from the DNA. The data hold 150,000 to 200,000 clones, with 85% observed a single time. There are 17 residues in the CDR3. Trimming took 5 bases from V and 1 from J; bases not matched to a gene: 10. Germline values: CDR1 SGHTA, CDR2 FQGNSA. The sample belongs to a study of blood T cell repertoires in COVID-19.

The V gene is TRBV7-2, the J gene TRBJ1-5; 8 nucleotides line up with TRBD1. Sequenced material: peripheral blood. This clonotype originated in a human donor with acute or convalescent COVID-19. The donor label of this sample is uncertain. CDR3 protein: CASSVQGAISSNQPQHF. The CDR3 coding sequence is TGTGCCAGCAGCGTCCAGGGGGCGATATCAAGCAATCAGCCCCAGCATTTT.